This T cell receptor beta chain originates from a study of cytomegalovirus exposure and HLA in healthy donors. Overall study findings and caveats: Later analysis associated a missense DCLRE1C variant with TCR beta V- and J-gene trimming.

PCR amplification relied on 60 Vbeta primers (plus 13 Jbeta primers). The table came from immunoSEQ multiplex PCR; TCRdb's copy has only in-frame clones and leaves some out. The table lists 35,000 to 45,000 clones, around 50% of them singletons, with about 12% in the top ten. Trimming removed 0 bases from V and 7 bases from J, with 8 bases in between. The CDR3 length is 13 residues. Germline lookup yields CDR1 SGDLS and CDR2 YYNGEE. The table lists this clone with a few counts. Antigen specificity is unknown. The sample was PBMCs. The receptor's source is a human donor in good health. This chain connects TRBV9 to TRBJ1-5, with D uncertain. The CDR3 reads CASSVEEGQPQHF. As DNA, the CDR3 is TGTGCCAGCAGCGTAGAAGAGGGACAGCCCCAGCATTTT.